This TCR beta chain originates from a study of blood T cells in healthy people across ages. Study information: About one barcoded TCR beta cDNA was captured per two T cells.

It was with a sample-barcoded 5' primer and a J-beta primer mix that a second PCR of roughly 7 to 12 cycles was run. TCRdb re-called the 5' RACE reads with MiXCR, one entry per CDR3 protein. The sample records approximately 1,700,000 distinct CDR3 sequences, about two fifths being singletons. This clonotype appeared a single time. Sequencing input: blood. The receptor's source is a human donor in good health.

The CDR3 loop reads CSVEKGFNNQPQHF. The CDR3, as DNA: TGCAGCGTTGAAAAAGGGTTCAACAATCAGCCCCAGCATTTT. J is TRBJ1-5 and V is TRBV29-1; D gene unclear. The CDR3 loop spans 14 amino acids. Between the trimmed V and J ends, which lost 2 bases and 3 bases, there was a span of 11 bases. Per germline, CDR1 SQVTM and CDR2 ANQGSEA.